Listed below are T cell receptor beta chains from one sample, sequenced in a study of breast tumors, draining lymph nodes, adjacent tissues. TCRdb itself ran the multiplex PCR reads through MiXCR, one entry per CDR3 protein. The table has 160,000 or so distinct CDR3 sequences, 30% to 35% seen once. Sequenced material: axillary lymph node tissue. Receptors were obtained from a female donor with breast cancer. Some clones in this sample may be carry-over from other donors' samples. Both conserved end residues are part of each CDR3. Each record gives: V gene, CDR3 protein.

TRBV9	CASSTVDNYNEQFF
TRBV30	CAWSVRPNQPQHF
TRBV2	CASTLRQGAYGYTF
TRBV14	CASSQAPEGGYTF
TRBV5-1	CASSWMTQYF
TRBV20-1	CSARDPGTATSYEQYF
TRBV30	CAWNKQMDTEAFF
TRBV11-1	CASSSGIAKNIQYF
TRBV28	CASSLLTTANEKLFF
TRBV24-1	CATSAGDTQYF
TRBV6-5	CASSYSQQGMTEAFF